This T cell receptor (beta chain) was recovered during a study of OX40 agonist ivuxolimab in advanced cancers. The length of the CDR3 is 17 residues. Germline trimming cut 2 bases from V and 0 bases from J; bases unmatched to any gene: 9. Germline assignment: CDR1 SGHTA and CDR2 FQGNSA. Data came from immunoSEQ multiplex PCR; TCRdb stores just in-frame clones and leaves some out. This table holds tens of thousands of clones, 85% to 95% found once. The V and J genes are TRBV7-2 and TRBJ2-7; the match to TRBD2 covers 8 bases. The receptor comes from an adult with an advanced solid tumor such as melanoma, head and neck, liver or kidney cancer. The sample was CD4+ or CD8+ T cells sorted from blood, taken in a trial of the OX40 agonist ivuxolimab. The DNA for the CDR3 is TGTGCCAGCAGCTTATGGAGCGGGAGTTCAAGCTCCTACGAGCAGTACTTC. Translating gives CASSLWSGSSSSYEQYF.